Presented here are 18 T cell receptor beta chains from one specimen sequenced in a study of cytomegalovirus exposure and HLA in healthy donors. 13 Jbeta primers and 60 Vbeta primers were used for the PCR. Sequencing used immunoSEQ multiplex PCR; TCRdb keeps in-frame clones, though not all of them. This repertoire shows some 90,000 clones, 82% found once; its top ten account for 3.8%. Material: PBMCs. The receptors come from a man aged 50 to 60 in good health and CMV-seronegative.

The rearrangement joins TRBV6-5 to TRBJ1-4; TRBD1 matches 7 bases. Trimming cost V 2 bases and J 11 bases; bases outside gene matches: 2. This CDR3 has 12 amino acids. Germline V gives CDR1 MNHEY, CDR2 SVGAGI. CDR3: CASSYRGQKLFF. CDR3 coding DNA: TGTGCCAGCAGTTACAGGGGACAGAAACTGTTTTTT.

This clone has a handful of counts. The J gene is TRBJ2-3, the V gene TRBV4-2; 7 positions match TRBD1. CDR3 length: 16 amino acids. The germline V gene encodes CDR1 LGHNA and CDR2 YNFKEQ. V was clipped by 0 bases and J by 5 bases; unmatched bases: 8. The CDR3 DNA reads TGTGCCAGCAGCCAAGAAAGAGCAGGGGGTTTAGATACGCAGTATTTT. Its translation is CASSQERAGGLDTQYF.

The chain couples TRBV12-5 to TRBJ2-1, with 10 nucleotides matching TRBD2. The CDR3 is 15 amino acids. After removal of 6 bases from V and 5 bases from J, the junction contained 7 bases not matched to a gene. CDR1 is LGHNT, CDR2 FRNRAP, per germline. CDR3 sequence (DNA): TGTGCTAGTGGCCCCGGGCTAGCGGGGGACAATGAGCAGTTCTTC. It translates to CASGPGLAGDNEQFF.

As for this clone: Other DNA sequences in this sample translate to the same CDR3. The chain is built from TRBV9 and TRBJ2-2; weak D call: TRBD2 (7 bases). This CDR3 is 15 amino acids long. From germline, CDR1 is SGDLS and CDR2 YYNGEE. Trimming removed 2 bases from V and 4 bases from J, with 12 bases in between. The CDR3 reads CASSVGGRGTGELFF. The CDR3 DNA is TGTGCCAGCAGCGTGGGGGGGCGCGGCACCGGGGAGCTGTTTTTT. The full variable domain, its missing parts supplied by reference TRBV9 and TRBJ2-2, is DSGVTQTPKHLITATGQRVTLRCSPRSGDLSVYWYQQSLDQGLQFLIQYYNGEERAKGNILERFSAQQFPDLHSELNLSSLELGDSALYFCASSVGGRGTGELFFGEGSRLTVL.

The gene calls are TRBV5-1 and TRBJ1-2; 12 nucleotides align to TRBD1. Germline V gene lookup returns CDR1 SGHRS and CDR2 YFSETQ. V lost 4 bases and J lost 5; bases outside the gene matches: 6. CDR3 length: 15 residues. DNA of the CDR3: TGCGCCAGCAGCGAGGGACAGGGGGCGGGATATGGCTACACCTTC. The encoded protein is CASSEGQGAGYGYTF.

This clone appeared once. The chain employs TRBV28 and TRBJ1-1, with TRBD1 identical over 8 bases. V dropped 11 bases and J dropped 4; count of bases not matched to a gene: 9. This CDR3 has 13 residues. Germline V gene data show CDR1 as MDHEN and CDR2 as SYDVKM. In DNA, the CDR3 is TGTGCCGCCGACAGGGGTCAAGGCACTGAAGCTTTCTTT. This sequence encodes CAADRGQGTEAFF. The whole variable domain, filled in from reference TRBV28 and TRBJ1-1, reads DVKVTQSSRYLVKRTGEKVFLECVQDMDHENMFWYRQDPGLGLRLIYFSYDVKMKEKGDIPEGYSVSREKKERFSLILESASTNQTSMYLCAADRGQGTEAFFGQGTRLTVV.

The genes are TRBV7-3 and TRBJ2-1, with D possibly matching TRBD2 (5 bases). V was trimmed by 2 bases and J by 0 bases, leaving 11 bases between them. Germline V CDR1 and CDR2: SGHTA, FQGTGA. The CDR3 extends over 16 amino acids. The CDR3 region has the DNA TGTGCCAGCAGCTTAGGTAGCGCTAGCTCCTACAATGAGCAGTTCTTC. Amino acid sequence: CASSLGSASSYNEQFF.

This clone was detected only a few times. The CDR3: CASSQEWLTSGINTGELFF. The CDR3 DNA reads TGTGCCAGCAGCCAAGAATGGTTGACTAGCGGGATAAACACCGGGGAGCTGTTTTTT. The chain couples TRBV4-2 to TRBJ2-2; TRBD2 matches at 11 bases. The junction had 8 bases not matched to a gene; V was cut back by 0 bases and J by 2 bases. Germline CDR1 is LGHNA and CDR2 is YNFKEQ. The CDR3 has 19 residues.

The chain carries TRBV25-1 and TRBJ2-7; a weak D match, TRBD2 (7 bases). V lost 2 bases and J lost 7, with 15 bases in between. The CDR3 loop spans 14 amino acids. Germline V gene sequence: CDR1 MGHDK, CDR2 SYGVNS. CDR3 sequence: CASSEATGGREQYF. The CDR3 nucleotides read TGTGCCAGCAGTGAAGCTACCGGGGGGCGAGAGCAGTACTTC.

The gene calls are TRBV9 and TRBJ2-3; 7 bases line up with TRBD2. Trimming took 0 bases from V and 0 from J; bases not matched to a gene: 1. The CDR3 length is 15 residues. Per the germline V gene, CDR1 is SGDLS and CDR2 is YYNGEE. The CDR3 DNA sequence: TGTGCCAGCAGCGTAGGCGGGGGAAGCACAGATACGCAGTATTTT. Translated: CASSVGGGSTDTQYF.

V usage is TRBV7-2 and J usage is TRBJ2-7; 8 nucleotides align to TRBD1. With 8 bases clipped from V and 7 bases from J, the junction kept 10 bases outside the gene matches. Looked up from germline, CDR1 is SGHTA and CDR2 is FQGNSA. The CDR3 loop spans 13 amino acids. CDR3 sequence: CASQKDRAGEQYF. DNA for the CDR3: TGTGCCAGCCAAAAGGACAGGGCGGGAGAGCAGTACTTC.

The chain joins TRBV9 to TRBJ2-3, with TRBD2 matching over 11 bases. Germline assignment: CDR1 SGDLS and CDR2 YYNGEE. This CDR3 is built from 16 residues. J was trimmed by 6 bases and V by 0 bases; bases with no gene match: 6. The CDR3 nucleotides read TGTGCCAGCAGCGTAGGGGTTAGCGGGAGGGCGGATACGCAGTATTTT. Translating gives CASSVGVSGRADTQYF.

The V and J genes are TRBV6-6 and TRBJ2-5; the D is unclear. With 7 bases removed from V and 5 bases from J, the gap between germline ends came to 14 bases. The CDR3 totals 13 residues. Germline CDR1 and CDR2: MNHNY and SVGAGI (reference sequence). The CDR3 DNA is TGTGCCAGCAAGAGGATTACGTTGGAGACCCAGTACTTC. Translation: CASKRITLETQYF.

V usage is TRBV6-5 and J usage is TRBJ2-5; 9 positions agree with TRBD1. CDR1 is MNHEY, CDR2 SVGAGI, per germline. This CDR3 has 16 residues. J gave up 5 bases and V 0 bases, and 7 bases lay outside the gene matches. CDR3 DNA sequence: TGTGCCAGCAGTTACTCGCCACAGGGGGCGGGTGAGACCCAGTACTTC. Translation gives CASSYSPQGAGETQYF.

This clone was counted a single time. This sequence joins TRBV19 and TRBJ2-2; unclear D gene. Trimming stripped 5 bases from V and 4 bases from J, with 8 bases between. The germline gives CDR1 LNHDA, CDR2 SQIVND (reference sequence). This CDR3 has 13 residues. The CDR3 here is CASSFLSTGELFF. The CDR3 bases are TGTGCCAGTAGTTTTCTGAGCACCGGGGAGCTGTTTTTT.

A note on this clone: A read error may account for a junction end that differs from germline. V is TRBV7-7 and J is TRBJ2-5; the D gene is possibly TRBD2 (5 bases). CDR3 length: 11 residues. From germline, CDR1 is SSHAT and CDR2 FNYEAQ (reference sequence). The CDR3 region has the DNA TGTGCTAGCAGCTCGGGGGAGACCCAGTACTTC. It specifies CASSSGETQYF.

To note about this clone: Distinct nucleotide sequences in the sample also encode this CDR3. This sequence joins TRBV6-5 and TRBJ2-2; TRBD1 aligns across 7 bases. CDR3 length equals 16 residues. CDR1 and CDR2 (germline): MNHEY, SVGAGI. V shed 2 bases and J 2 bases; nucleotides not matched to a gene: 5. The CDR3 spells CASSYQTGRNTGELFF. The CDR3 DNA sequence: TGTGCCAGCAGTTACCAGACAGGGAGAAACACCGGGGAGCTGTTTTTT.

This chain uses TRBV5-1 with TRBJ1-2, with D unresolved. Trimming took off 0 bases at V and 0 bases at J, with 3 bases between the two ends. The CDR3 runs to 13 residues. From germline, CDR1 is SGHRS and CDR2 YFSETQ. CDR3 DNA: TGCGCCAGCAGCTTGGCCACTAACTATGGCTACACCTTC. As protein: CASSLATNYGYTF.